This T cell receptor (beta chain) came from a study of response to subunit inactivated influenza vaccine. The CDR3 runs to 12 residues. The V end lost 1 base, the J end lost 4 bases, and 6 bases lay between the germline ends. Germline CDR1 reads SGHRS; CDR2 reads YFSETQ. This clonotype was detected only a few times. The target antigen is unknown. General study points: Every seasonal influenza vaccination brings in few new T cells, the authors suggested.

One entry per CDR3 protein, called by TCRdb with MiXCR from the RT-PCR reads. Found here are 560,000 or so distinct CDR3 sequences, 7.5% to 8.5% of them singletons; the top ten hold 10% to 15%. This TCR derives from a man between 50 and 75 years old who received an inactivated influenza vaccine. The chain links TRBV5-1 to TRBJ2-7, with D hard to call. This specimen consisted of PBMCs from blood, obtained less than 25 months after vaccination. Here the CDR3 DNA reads TGCGCCAGCAGCTTGAATTGGTACGAGCAGTACTTC. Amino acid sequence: CASSLNWYEQYF. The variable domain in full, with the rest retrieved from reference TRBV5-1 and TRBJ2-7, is KAGVTQTPRYLIKTRGQQVTLSCSPISGHRSVSWYQQTPGQGLQFLFEYFSETQRNKGNFPGRFSGRQFSNSRSEMNVSTLELGDSALYLCASSLNWYEQYFGPGTRLTVT.